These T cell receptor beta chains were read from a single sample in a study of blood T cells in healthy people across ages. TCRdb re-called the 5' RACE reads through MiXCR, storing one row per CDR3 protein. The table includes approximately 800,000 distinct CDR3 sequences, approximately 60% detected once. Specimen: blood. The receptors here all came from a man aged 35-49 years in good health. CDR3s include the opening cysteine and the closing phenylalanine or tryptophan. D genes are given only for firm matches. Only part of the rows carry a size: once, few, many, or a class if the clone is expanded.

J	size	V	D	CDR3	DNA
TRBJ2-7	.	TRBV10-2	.	CASSARTESLSEQYF	TGCGCCAGCAGCGCGCGGACAGAGAGTCTCTCCGAGCAGTACTTC
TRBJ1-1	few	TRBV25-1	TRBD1	CASRPGGTEAFF	TGTGCCAGCAGGCCAGGGGGCACTGAAGCTTTCTTT
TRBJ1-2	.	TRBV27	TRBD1	CASSSDNRGRLLGGYTF	TGTGCCAGCAGTTCCGATAACAGGGGTCGACTCTTGGGTGGCTACACCTTC
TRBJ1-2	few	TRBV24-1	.	CATSERSSAVGYTF	TGTGCCACCAGTGAGAGGAGTAGCGCGGTCGGCTACACCTTC
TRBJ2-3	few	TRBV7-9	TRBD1	CASSRPGTGDDTQYF	TGTGCCAGCAGCCGGCCCGGGACAGGGGATGATACGCAGTATTTT
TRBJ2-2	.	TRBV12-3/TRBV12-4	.	CASSLARWPGELFF	TGTGCCAGCAGTTTAGCGCGGTGGCCCGGGGAGCTGTTTTTT
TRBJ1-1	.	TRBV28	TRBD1	CASRGDRGAFF	TGTGCCAGCAGAGGGGACAGGGGAGCTTTCTTT
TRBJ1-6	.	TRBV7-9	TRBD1	CASSLQQGISPLHF	TGTGCCAGCAGCTTGCAACAGGGGATTTCACCCCTCCACTTT
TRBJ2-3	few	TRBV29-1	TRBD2	CSVSSGGNTDTQYF	TGCAGCGTTTCGTCGGGGGGAAACACAGATACGCAGTATTTT
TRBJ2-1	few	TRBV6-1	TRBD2	CASRTTSGRASSYNEQFF	TGTGCCAGCAGAACGACTAGCGGGAGGGCAAGCTCCTACAATGAGCAGTTCTTC
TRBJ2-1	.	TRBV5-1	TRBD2	CASSLTSGSYEQFF	TGCGCCAGCAGCTTGACTAGCGGGAGCTATGAGCAGTTCTTC
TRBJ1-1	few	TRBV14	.	CASSQAPGGRTEAFF	TGTGCCAGCAGCCAGGCTCCGGGGGGGAGGACTGAAGCTTTCTTT
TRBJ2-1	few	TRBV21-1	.	CASGDWTSGDNEQFF	TGTGCCAGCGGTGACTGGACTAGCGGAGACAATGAGCAGTTCTTC
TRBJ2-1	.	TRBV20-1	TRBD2	CSARDLGGRAYNEQFF	TGCAGTGCTAGAGATCTCGGCGGGAGGGCCTACAATGAGCAGTTCTTC
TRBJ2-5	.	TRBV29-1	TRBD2	CSVVPGGLVETQYF	TGCAGCGTCGTCCCGGGGGGTCTGGTGGAGACCCAGTACTTC
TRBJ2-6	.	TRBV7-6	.	CASSLATGTGANVLTF	TGTGCCAGCAGCTTAGCGACCGGGACTGGGGCCAACGTCCTGACTTTC
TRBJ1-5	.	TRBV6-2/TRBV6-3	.	CASSNGGSQPQHF	TGTGCCAGCAGTAACGGGGGTAGTCAGCCCCAGCATTTT
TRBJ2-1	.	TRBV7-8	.	CASSPGGDDEQFF	TGTGCCAGCAGTCCCGGGGGAGACGATGAGCAGTTCTTC
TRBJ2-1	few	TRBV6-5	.	CASSYERTMAEFF	TGTGCCAGCAGTTACGAAAGGACCATGGCGGAGTTCTTC
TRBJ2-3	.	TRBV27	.	CASSQVGALSTDTQYF	TGTGCCAGCAGTCAAGTGGGGGCCCTTTCCACAGATACGCAGTATTTT
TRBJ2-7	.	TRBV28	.	CASNEQGPHEQYF	TGTGCCAGCAATGAGCAGGGTCCACACGAGCAGTACTTC
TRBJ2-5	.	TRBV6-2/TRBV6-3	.	CASSRTRNWETQYF	TGTGCCAGCAGTCGGACAAGGAATTGGGAGACCCAGTACTTC
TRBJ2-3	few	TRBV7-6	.	CASSLGGGRKADTQYF	TGTGCCAGCAGCCTAGGGGGCGGGAGGAAAGCAGATACGCAGTATTTT
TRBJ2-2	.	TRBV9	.	CASSKTVTLGTGELFF	TGTGCCAGCAGCAAGACAGTCACCCTTGGGACCGGGGAGCTGTTTTTT
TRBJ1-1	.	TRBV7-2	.	CASSQNDVRAFF	TGTGCCAGCAGCCAAAACGACGTGAGGGCTTTCTTT
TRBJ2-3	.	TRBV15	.	CATSRNRDKSTDTQYF	TGTGCCACCAGCAGAAACCGGGACAAGAGCACAGATACGCAGTATTTT
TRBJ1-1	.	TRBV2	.	CASSENGRTEAFF	TGTGCCAGCAGTGAAAATGGAAGGACTGAAGCTTTCTTT
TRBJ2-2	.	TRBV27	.	CASSLWAGVTGELFF	TGTGCCAGCAGTTTATGGGCAGGGGTAACCGGGGAGCTGTTTTTT
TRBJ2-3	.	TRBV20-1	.	CSARETVSTDTQYF	TGCAGTGCTAGAGAGACAGTAAGCACAGATACGCAGTATTTT
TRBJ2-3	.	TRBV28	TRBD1	CASCRTGFTDTQYF	TGTGCCAGCTGTAGGACAGGGTTCACAGATACGCAGTATTTT
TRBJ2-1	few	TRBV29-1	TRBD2	CSVGVTSGVDEQFF	TGCAGCGTTGGTGTGACTAGCGGGGTGGATGAGCAGTTCTTC
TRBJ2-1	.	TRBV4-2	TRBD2	CASSQDTTTSRAYNEQFF	TGTGCCAGCAGCCAAGATACAACGACTAGCCGGGCCTACAATGAGCAGTTCTTC
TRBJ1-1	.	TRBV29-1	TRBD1	CSVRDRGSEAFF	TGCAGCGTCCGGGACAGGGGTTCTGAAGCTTTCTTT